The 29 T cell receptor beta chains given below trace back to one sample, sequenced in a study of OX40 agonist ivuxolimab in advanced cancers. The protocol was immunoSEQ multiplex PCR, while the TCRdb copy is restricted to in-frame clones and leaves out a portion. The table has about 84,000 clones, approximately 89% seen once. Sequencing used CD4+ or CD8+ T cells sorted from blood, obtained in a trial of the OX40 agonist ivuxolimab. Source of these receptors: an adult with an advanced solid tumor such as melanoma, head and neck, liver or kidney cancer.

The genes are TRBV27 and TRBJ1-4, with TRBD1 identical over 7 bases. After removal of 3 bases from V and 3 bases from J, the junction contained 1 base not matched to a gene. The CDR3 runs 14 residues. Germline loops: CDR1 MNHEY, CDR2 SMNVEV (reference sequence). This chain's CDR3 is CASSFQGANEKLFF. DNA for the CDR3: TGTGCCAGCAGTTTTCAGGGGGCTAATGAAAAACTGTTTTTT. The full variable domain, with the rest looked up from reference TRBV27 and TRBJ1-4, is EAQVTQNPRYLITVTGKKLTVTCSQNMNHEYMSWYRQDPGLGLRQIYYSMNVEVTDKGDVPEGYKVSRKEKRNFPLILESPSPNQTSLYFCASSFQGANEKLFFGSGTQLSVL.

This clone was observed once. The chain recombines TRBV5-5 with TRBJ2-6, with 8 bases matching TRBD1. From germline, CDR1 is SGHKS and CDR2 YYEKEE (reference sequence). The CDR3 sequence is 18 residues long. V gave up 0 bases and J gave up 0 bases; unmatched junction bases: 5. The CDR3 nucleotides are TGTGCCAGCAGCTTGGCGCCAGGGGGCTACTCTGGGGCCAACGTCCTGACTTTC. Translated, it gives CASSLAPGGYSGANVLTF. Full variable domain (remainder filled in from reference TRBV5-5 and TRBJ2-6): DAGVTQSPTHLIKTRGQQVTLRCSPISGHKSVSWYQQVLGQGPQFIFQYYEKEERGRGNFPDRFSARQFPNYSSELNVNALLLGDSALYLCASSLAPGGYSGANVLTFGAGSRLTVL.

V usage is TRBV27 and J usage is TRBJ2-7, with 8 positions matching TRBD1. Trimming cost V 4 bases and J 0 bases; bases outside gene matches: 5. Per the germline V gene, CDR1 is MNHEY and CDR2 is SMNVEV (reference sequence). The CDR3 runs to 15 residues. CDR3 loop: CASSSTGTGSYEQYF. CDR3 DNA: TGTGCCAGCAGTTCAACCGGGACAGGCTCCTACGAGCAGTACTTC.

This chain links TRBV2 with TRBJ1-1; TRBD1 aligns across 7 bases. This CDR3 has 13 residues. The V and J ends lost 4 bases and 5 bases, in that order; junction bases with no gene match: 4. Germline V CDR1 and CDR2: SNHLY, FYNNEI. In DNA, the CDR3 is TGTGCCAGCAGTGCTAGGGGGCTGACTGAAGCTTTCTTT. Its translation is CASSARGLTEAFF. The entire variable domain, with the rest obtained from reference TRBV2 and TRBJ1-1, is as follows: EPEVTQTPSHQVTQMGQEVILRCVPISNHLYFYWYRQILGQKVEFLVSFYNNEISEKSEIFDDQFSVERPDGSNFTLKIRSTKLEDSAMYFCASSARGLTEAFFGQGTRLTVV.

This chain uses TRBV7-8 with TRBJ1-1; D is uncertain. The germline V and J ends were trimmed by 8 bases and 0 bases, with 10 bases remaining between them. CDR3 length: 13 residues. Germline-derived CDR1 and CDR2 are SGHVS and FQNEAQ. The CDR3 is CASGPLMNTEAFF. CDR3 sequence (DNA): TGTGCCAGCGGCCCCCTTATGAACACTGAAGCTTTCTTT.

The chain links TRBV27 to TRBJ2-2, with D tentatively TRBD1 or TRBD2 (6 bases each). Trimming stripped 1 base from V and 4 bases from J, with 13 bases between. The length of the CDR3 is 16 residues. Germline CDR1 MNHEY, CDR2 SMNVEV (reference sequence). Here the CDR3 reads CASSLWGGGGTGELFF. In DNA, the CDR3 is TGTGCCAGCAGTTTATGGGGCGGAGGGGGCACCGGGGAGCTGTTTTTT.

Of note for this clone: This sample also contains other DNA sequences that code for the same CDR3. V is TRBV30 and J is TRBJ1-5; D gene ambiguous. Trimming shortened V by 0 bases and J by 5 bases, and 8 bases separated the two germline ends. CDR3 length: 13 residues. The germline gives CDR1 GTSNPN, CDR2 SVGIG (reference sequence). CDR3 DNA: TGTGCCTGGAGTGTAGGGAGGGATCAGCCCCAGCATTTT. Translating it yields CAWSVGRDQPQHF.

The chain uses TRBV5-1 and TRBJ2-5; TRBD1 aligns across 8 bases. The CDR3 consists of 16 residues. Germline V CDR1 and CDR2: SGHRS, YFSETQ. The trim removed 0 bases at V and 3 bases at J, leaving 7 bases unmatched. The CDR3 loop is CASSLGGRGREETQYF. The CDR3 DNA follows: TGCGCCAGCAGCTTGGGGGGCAGGGGGCGCGAAGAGACCCAGTACTTC.

The chain has TRBV6-1 and TRBJ2-5; D remains unclear. Trimming took off 6 bases at V and 0 bases at J, with 11 bases between the two ends. The CDR3 sequence is 14 residues long. The V gene's germline CDR1 is MNHNS and CDR2 SASEGT. The CDR3 region has the DNA TGTGCCAGCAGCTCGGTAGGGAACCAAGAGACCCAGTACTTC. This gives the protein CASSSVGNQETQYF.

V gene TRBV18 combines with J gene TRBJ2-3; no clear D. The V and J ends lost 6 bases and 1 base respectively, with 11 bases between them. There are 14 residues in the CDR3. Germline V gives CDR1 KGHSH, CDR2 LQKENI. This CDR3 reads CASSSALGTDTQYF. The CDR3 region has the DNA TGTGCCAGCTCCTCCGCTCTGGGCACAGATACGCAGTATTTT.

The chain uses TRBV5-1 and TRBJ2-7, with a weak D call TRBD1 (6 bases). Trimming cost V 0 bases and J 4 bases, with 17 bases left between them. Germline V gene data show CDR1 as SGHRS and CDR2 as YFSETQ. This CDR3 is 16 amino acids long. The CDR3 is CASSLAPGTLGYEQYF. CDR3 coding DNA: TGCGCCAGCAGCTTGGCCCCCGGGACACTAGGGTACGAGCAGTACTTC.

This rearrangement joins TRBV6-1 to TRBJ2-7; 9 nucleotides agree with TRBD2. V was clipped by 6 bases and J by 4 bases; unmatched bases: 10. This CDR3 is 15 amino acids long. CDR1 is MNHNS and CDR2 is SASEGT in the germline V gene. The CDR3 is CASSRDLAGPYEQYF. CDR3 bases: TGTGCCAGCAGCCGGGATCTAGCGGGACCTTACGAGCAGTACTTC.

The chain employs TRBV27 and TRBJ2-1; 8 positions match TRBD2. The CDR3 is 15 amino acids. Trimming took 9 bases from V and 5 from J; bases not matched to a gene: 12. CDR1 and CDR2 from the germline V gene are MNHEY and SMNVEV (reference sequence). The CDR3 DNA sequence: TGTGCCAGTCTACGCGCGGGGGGACTCAACAATGAGCAGTTCTTC. The encoded protein is CASLRAGGLNNEQFF.

The chain has TRBV6-5 and TRBJ1-2, with D possibly matching TRBD1 (5 bases). Germline V gene sequence: CDR1 MNHEY, CDR2 SVGAGI. V dropped 4 bases and J dropped 3 bases, with 12 bases sitting between them. CDR3 length: 14 residues. Here the CDR3 DNA reads TGTGCCAGCAGTTCAGGGAGGGGATACTATGGCTACACCTTC. It translates to CASSSGRGYYGYTF.

The CDR3 sequence: CASSTQSYTGELFF. CDR3 DNA sequence: TGTGCCAGTAGTACGCAGAGTTACACCGGGGAGCTGTTTTTT. This chain connects TRBV19 to TRBJ2-2; no firm D call. The CDR3 covers 14 residues. Trimming removed 4 bases from V and 3 bases from J, with 9 bases in between. Germline CDR1 is LNHDA and CDR2 is SQIVND (reference sequence).

V usage is TRBV30 and J usage is TRBJ1-1; D uncertain. The germline V and J ends were trimmed by 3 bases and 1 base, with 9 bases remaining between them. Germline V gene sequence: CDR1 GTSNPN, CDR2 SVGIG (reference sequence). The CDR3 is made up of 13 amino acids. DNA of the CDR3: TGTGCCTGGAGGCCGGGGAAGAACACTGAAGCTTTCTTT. Protein product: CAWRPGKNTEAFF.

The rearrangement uses TRBV28 and TRBJ1-2; D might be TRBD1 (5 bases). Trimming removed 3 bases from V and 7 bases from J, with 15 bases in between. The germline V gene has CDR1 MDHEN and CDR2 SYDVKM. The CDR3 runs to 14 residues. CDR3 amino acids: CASSFGGRAGGYTF. Written as DNA, the CDR3 is TGTGCCAGCAGTTTCGGGGGACGGGCGGGTGGCTACACCTTC.

The chain couples TRBV11-2 to TRBJ2-1; D possibly corresponds to TRBD1 (5 bases). The CDR3 sequence is 15 residues long. Trimming took off 2 bases at V and 4 bases at J, with 12 bases between the two ends. Germline V gives CDR1 SGHAT, CDR2 FQNNGV. CDR3 DNA: TGTGCCAGCAGCTTAAGTCAGGGCCCGTACAATGAGCAGTTCTTC. It specifies CASSLSQGPYNEQFF.

This rearrangement joins TRBV5-1 to TRBJ1-5; D unclear. The V gene lost 0 bases and the J gene lost 11 bases, with 12 bases spanning the gap. This CDR3 region has 13 residues. Germline CDR1 and CDR2: SGHRS and YFSETQ. For the CDR3, the DNA is TGCGCCAGCAGCTTGGCCGGAGGGATGTCCCAGCATTTT. Amino acids: CASSLAGGMSQHF.

This sequence joins TRBV27 and TRBJ1-6; D remains unclear. Trimming took 5 bases from V and 4 from J, leaving 18 bases between them. The CDR3 contains 17 residues. The V gene's germline CDR1 is MNHEY and CDR2 SMNVEV (reference sequence). DNA for the CDR3: TGTGCCAGCAGTCTAAGGGAAACCTCGGGGTATAATTCACCCCTCCACTTT. This encodes CASSLRETSGYNSPLHF.

The chain combines TRBV7-8 with TRBJ1-5, with D perhaps TRBD1 (5 bases). With 1 base removed from V and 6 bases from J, the gap between germline ends came to 16 bases. Per the germline V gene, CDR1 is SGHVS and CDR2 is FQNEAQ. This CDR3 is 16 amino acids long. The CDR3 here is CASSLEVAGRFQPQHF. The CDR3 DNA sequence: TGTGCCAGCAGCTTAGAGGTGGCAGGGAGATTTCAGCCCCAGCATTTT. The whole variable domain, remainder taken from reference TRBV7-8 and TRBJ1-5, is GAGVSQSPRYKVAKRGQDVALRCDPISGHVSLFWYQQALGQGPEFLTYFQNEAQLDKSGLPSDRFFAERPEGSVSTLKIQRTQQEDSAVYLCASSLEVAGRFQPQHFGDGTRLSIL.

The rearrangement joins TRBV28 to TRBJ1-2, with a weak D call TRBD1 (5 bases). V lost 3 bases and J lost 2, with 10 bases in between. The CDR3 runs 14 residues. Germline CDR1 is MDHEN and CDR2 is SYDVKM. The CDR3 protein is CASSFPGGNYGYTF. The CDR3 DNA follows: TGTGCCAGCAGTTTTCCCGGGGGGAACTATGGCTACACCTTC.

This chain uses TRBV30 with TRBJ1-2, with 9 bases lining up with TRBD1. The CDR3 contains 14 residues. After removal of 3 bases from V and 5 bases from J, the junction contained 7 bases not matched to a gene. Looked up from germline, CDR1 is GTSNPN and CDR2 is SVGIG (reference sequence). CDR3 sequence: CAWRGQGFPYGYTF. In DNA, the CDR3 is TGTGCCTGGAGGGGACAGGGATTCCCTTATGGCTACACCTTC.

This clone came up once. V usage is TRBV6-5 and J usage is TRBJ2-7; D call uncertain. Germline V lookup: CDR1 MNHEY, CDR2 SVGAGI. The CDR3 is 12 residues long. Trimming pared 7 bases from V and 0 bases from J, leaving 7 bases between. The CDR3, as DNA: TGTGCCAGCATCCCGGGCTCCTACGAGCAGTACTTC. It is translated as CASIPGSYEQYF.

This clone was observed a single time. CDR3 bases: TGTGCCATCAGACCCTCCCTCGGCGGGATGGTAAATGAGCAGTTCTTC. Protein sequence: CAIRPSLGGMVNEQFF. This sequence joins TRBV10-3 and TRBJ2-1, with a possible D match to TRBD2 (6 bases). Germline lookup yields CDR1 ENHRY and CDR2 SYGVKD. This CDR3 is built from 16 residues. With 6 bases removed from V and 7 bases from J, the gap between germline ends came to 22 bases.

This clone was seen once. The rearrangement links TRBV5-1 to TRBJ2-2; D gene unclear. This CDR3 is built from 13 residues. The V gene lost 5 bases and the J gene lost 5 bases, with 10 bases spanning the gap. Per the germline V gene, CDR1 is SGHRS and CDR2 is YFSETQ. CDR3: CASSELNTGELFF. CDR3 sequence (DNA): TGCGCCAGCAGTGAGCTTAATACCGGGGAGCTGTTTTTT.

The CDR3 loop reads CASSNRDRVAYTF. CDR3 bases: TGCGCCAGCAGTAACCGGGACAGGGTGGCCTACACCTTC. The rearrangement joins TRBV4-1 to TRBJ1-2; 9 bases agree with TRBD1. Germline CDR1 reads MGHRA; CDR2 reads YSYEKL. The CDR3 totals 13 residues. Trimming at V came to 6 bases and at J to 10 bases, leaving 9 bases not matched to a gene.

The chain links TRBV19 to TRBJ2-3, with 11 positions matching TRBD1. Trimming at V came to 6 bases and at J to 3 bases, leaving 5 bases not matched to a gene. Germline CDR1 and CDR2: LNHDA and SQIVND (reference sequence). This CDR3 comprises 15 residues. The CDR3 nucleotides read TGTGCCAGTAGGGAGGACAGGGGGCTGACAGATACGCAGTATTTT. Its protein product is CASREDRGLTDTQYF.

The chain couples TRBV30 to TRBJ1-1, with D uncertain. This CDR3 is 11 amino acids long. Looked up from germline, CDR1 is GTSNPN and CDR2 is SVGIG (reference sequence). V shed 2 bases and J shed 7 bases, with 8 bases lying between them. CDR3 sequence: CAWSQGDEAFF. The CDR3 DNA reads as TGTGCCTGGAGTCAAGGAGATGAAGCTTTCTTT.